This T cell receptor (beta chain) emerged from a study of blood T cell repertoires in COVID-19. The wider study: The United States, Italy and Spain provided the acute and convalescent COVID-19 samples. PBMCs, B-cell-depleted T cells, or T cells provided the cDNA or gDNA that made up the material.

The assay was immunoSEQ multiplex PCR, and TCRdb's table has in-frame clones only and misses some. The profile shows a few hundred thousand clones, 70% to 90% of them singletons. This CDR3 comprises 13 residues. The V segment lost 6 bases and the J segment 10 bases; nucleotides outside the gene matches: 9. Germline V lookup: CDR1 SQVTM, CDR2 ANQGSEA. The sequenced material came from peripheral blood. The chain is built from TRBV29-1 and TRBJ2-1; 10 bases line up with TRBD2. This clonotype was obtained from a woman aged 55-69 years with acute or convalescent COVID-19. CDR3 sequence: CSVPGLASREQFF. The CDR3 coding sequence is TGCAGCGTACCGGGACTAGCGTCCAGAGAGCAGTTCTTC.